This T cell receptor (beta chain) was recorded in a study of T cell changes during pregnancy in multiple sclerosis. This clone has a single count. V was shortened by 7 bases and J by 5 bases, with 14 bases between the two germline ends. Per germline, CDR1 LNHDA and CDR2 SQIVND (reference sequence). CDR3 length: 13 residues. Profiling relied on immunoSEQ multiplex PCR, and the TCRdb table lists in-frame clones only, not all of them. The repertoire holds some 50,000 clones, with nearly 95% as singletons. The rearrangement uses TRBV19 and TRBJ1-2; D perhaps matches TRBD1 (5 bases). This TCR derives from a female donor with multiple sclerosis, enrolled in a pregnancy study. This specimen was peripheral blood, taken after pregnancy. This chain's CDR3 is CASTHTGGYGYTF. The DNA for the CDR3 is TGTGCCAGTACTCATACAGGAGGGTATGGCTACACCTTC. The full variable domain, rest sourced from reference TRBV19 and TRBJ1-2, is DGGITQSPKYLFRKEGQNVTLSCEQNLNHDAMYWYRQDPGQGLRLIYYSQIVNDFQKGDIAEGYSVSREKKESFPLTVTSAQKNPTAFYLCASTHTGGYGYTFGSGTRLTVV.